A single TCR beta chain is shown here with its context. The target antigen is unknown. Primers used in a second PCR of about 7 to 11 cycles were a sample-barcoded 5' primer and a J-beta primer mix. At least 2.5 million CDR3-containing paired-end reads were obtained per sample. TCRdb re-analysed the 5' RACE reads in MiXCR, keeping a single row per CDR3 protein. The sample records about 1.8 million distinct CDR3 sequences, around 50% being singletons. The ends were cut back, 2 bases at V and 5 bases at J, with 10 bases in the middle. This CDR3 contains 14 residues. Germline CDR1 MNHEY, CDR2 SVGAGI. The sample originates from a study of blood T cells in healthy people across ages. Study-level points and caveats: Compared with aged donors, long-lived donors showed fewer expanded clones, suggesting selection.

V and J are TRBV6-5 and TRBJ2-1; TRBD2 is a possible D gene (6 bases). This receptor was identified in a woman in her forties in good health. The sample taken for sequencing was blood. Written as DNA, the CDR3 is TGTGCCAGCAGTTACCGGAGGGTCGACAATGAGCAGTTCTTC. Encoded protein: CASSYRRVDNEQFF.